These 3 T cell receptor beta chains originate from one sample sequenced in a study of PD-1 blockade in classical Hodgkin lymphoma. Produced via immunoSEQ multiplex PCR; TCRdb's table is partial and in-frame only. The profile covers around 50,000 clones, with 90% appearing a single time and approximately 15% taken by the ten largest. The time point: cycle 4 day 1 (C4D1), after 6 weeks of nivolumab. Brentuximab vedotin exposure varied, and every patient relapsed after autologous stem cell transplantation. The starting material was peripheral blood mononuclear cells (PBMCs), obtained before the fourth cycle of nivolumab. The receptors were sampled from a human donor with classical Hodgkin lymphoma.

The chain uses TRBV25-1 and TRBJ1-6; 8 bases line up with TRBD1. Germline loops: CDR1 MGHDK, CDR2 SYGVNS. J gave up 8 bases and V 7 bases, and 10 bases lay outside the gene matches. The CDR3 consists of 15 residues. The CDR3 DNA is TGTGCCAGCACCAGGGGTGGGACAGGACATTCACCCCTCCACTTT. It yields the protein CASTRGGTGHSPLHF.

This clone was recorded once. The J gene is TRBJ2-3, the V gene TRBV14; D not resolved. Trimming shortened V by 4 bases and J by 6 bases, and 8 bases separated the two germline ends. The length of the CDR3 is 12 residues. In germline, CDR1 is SGHDN, CDR2 FVKESK. CDR3 loop: CASSRSFDTQYF. CDR3 bases: TGTGCCAGCAGCCGCAGCTTCGATACGCAGTATTTT.

This rearrangement joins TRBV18 to TRBJ2-1, with 11 nucleotides matching TRBD2. Trimming took 3 bases from V and 8 from J; bases not matched to a gene: 9. The germline CDR1 and CDR2 sequences are KGHSH and LQKENI. This CDR3 region has 16 residues. In DNA form, the CDR3 reads TGTGCCAGCTCACCTAGCGGGAGGGCTATTTCCGATGAGCAGTTCTTC. Translating it yields CASSPSGRAISDEQFF.